A selection of T cell receptor beta chains follows, all from one sample in a study of graft-versus-host responses after intestinal transplantation. The data were produced by immunoSEQ multiplex PCR, yet TCRdb's version contains in-frame clones alone and is incomplete. The sample consists of about 5,000 clones, about 71% of them appearing once. The sample was PBMCs, taken almost 330 days after intestinal transplant. Receptors originate from a human patient who received an intestinal transplant, so some T cells may come from the graft donor. Each CDR3 is given with its conserved first and last residue. The order of the fields is J gene, V gene, clone size, D gene, CDR3 DNA, CDR3 protein. A D gene is named only where the DNA matches it firmly. Where a row states a size, it is once, few, many or the class of an expanded clone; other rows omit it.

j_call: TRBJ1-1
v_call: TRBV10-1
clone_size: .
d_call: TRBD1
cdr3_nt: TGCGCCAGCAGTTCACGACCGGGACAGGGGGCTGGGCGGATGAACACTGAAGCTTTCTTT
cdr3_aa: CASSSRPGQGAGRMNTEAFF

j_call: TRBJ2-7
v_call: TRBV6-5
clone_size: .
d_call: .
cdr3_nt: TGTGCCAGCAGTTACGGATCACGGGGGTCCTCCTACGAGCAGTACTTC
cdr3_aa: CASSYGSRGSSYEQYF

j_call: TRBJ2-3
v_call: TRBV10-3
clone_size: .
d_call: TRBD1
cdr3_nt: TGTGTCATCTGGACAGGGGAAAGGGATACGCAGTATTTT
cdr3_aa: CVIWTGERDTQYF

j_call: TRBJ1-5
v_call: TRBV5-5
clone_size: .
d_call: .
cdr3_nt: TGTGCCAGCAGCTTGCTGGGACGACCCAGGGACCAGCCCCAGCATTTT
cdr3_aa: CASSLLGRPRDQPQHF

j_call: TRBJ2-7
v_call: TRBV2
clone_size: .
d_call: .
cdr3_nt: TGTGCCAGCATTTCCTATAGGGGCTACGAGCAGTACTTC
cdr3_aa: CASISYRGYEQYF

j_call: TRBJ2-1
v_call: TRBV2
clone_size: once
d_call: .
cdr3_nt: TGTGCCAGCAGCGCCAGGGGGGGGAATGAGCAGTTCTTC
cdr3_aa: CASSARGGNEQFF

j_call: TRBJ1-4
v_call: TRBV18
clone_size: few
d_call: .
cdr3_nt: TGTGCCAGCTCGGACCGGGACAAACGTTTGGCGCTGTTTTTT
cdr3_aa: CASSDRDKRLALFF

j_call: TRBJ1-3
v_call: TRBV7-9
clone_size: .
d_call: .
cdr3_nt: TGCGCCAGCAGCCAAGAGGCAGGGTTCACTGGAAACACCATATATTTT
cdr3_aa: CASSQEAGFTGNTIYF

j_call: TRBJ1-2
v_call: TRBV30
clone_size: .
d_call: .
cdr3_nt: TGTGCCTGGAGGACCCTTTACTATGGCTACACCTTC
cdr3_aa: CAWRTLYYGYTF

j_call: TRBJ1-1
v_call: TRBV30
clone_size: once
d_call: TRBD1
cdr3_nt: TGTGCCTGGGAGGACAGGGGGGGAACTGAAGCTTTCTTT
cdr3_aa: CAWEDRGGTEAFF

j_call: TRBJ1-2
v_call: TRBV19
clone_size: .
d_call: TRBD1
cdr3_nt: TGTGCCAGTAGTACCCGACAGGGCGGAAAATATGGCTACACCTTC
cdr3_aa: CASSTRQGGKYGYTF

j_call: TRBJ2-7
v_call: TRBV5-6
clone_size: once
d_call: .
cdr3_nt: TGTGCCAGCAGCTTGGTAATGAGGAACGAGCAGTACTTC
cdr3_aa: CASSLVMRNEQYF

j_call: TRBJ1-1
v_call: TRBV30
clone_size: few
d_call: .
cdr3_nt: TGTGCCTCCCCCCCAGGGCCCTTGAACACTGAAGCTTTCTTT
cdr3_aa: CASPPGPLNTEAFF

j_call: TRBJ2-7
v_call: TRBV10-3
clone_size: .
d_call: TRBD1
cdr3_nt: TGTGCCATCAATCCGGGACAGGGATCATCCTACGAGCAGTACTTC
cdr3_aa: CAINPGQGSSYEQYF

j_call: TRBJ2-5
v_call: TRBV6-5
clone_size: .
d_call: .
cdr3_nt: TGTGCCAGCAGTTACTTTTCTCCCGGGGGCCAAGAGACCCAGTACTTC
cdr3_aa: CASSYFSPGGQETQYF

j_call: TRBJ1-2
v_call: TRBV5-1
clone_size: .
d_call: .
cdr3_nt: TGCGCCAGCAGCCCATCGGGGCAATCGGAGGGCTACACCTTC
cdr3_aa: CASSPSGQSEGYTF

j_call: TRBJ2-7
v_call: TRBV6-4
clone_size: once
d_call: TRBD2
cdr3_nt: TGTGCCAGCAGTGTCAGACTAGCGGGGGGCAACCCCTCCTACGAGCAGTACTTC
cdr3_aa: CASSVRLAGGNPSYEQYF

j_call: TRBJ1-2
v_call: TRBV10-1
clone_size: .
d_call: TRBD1
cdr3_nt: TGCGCCAGCAGCCAGACAGGGGGTTATGGCTACACCTTC
cdr3_aa: CASSQTGGYGYTF

j_call: TRBJ2-2
v_call: TRBV2
clone_size: .
d_call: .
cdr3_nt: TGTGCCAGCAGTGAAGGAGATTTCAACACCGGGGAGCTGTTTTTT
cdr3_aa: CASSEGDFNTGELFF

j_call: TRBJ2-4
v_call: TRBV6-1
clone_size: .
d_call: .
cdr3_nt: TGTGCCAGCAGTGAAACACACGGAAACATTCAGTACTTC
cdr3_aa: CASSETHGNIQYF

j_call: TRBJ2-5
v_call: TRBV20-1
clone_size: .
d_call: TRBD2
cdr3_nt: TGCAGCGCGGGGGGGCCAGAGACCCAGTACTTC
cdr3_aa: CSAGGPETQYF

j_call: TRBJ1-1
v_call: TRBV7-9
clone_size: .
d_call: TRBD1
cdr3_nt: TGTGCCAGCAGCTTAGCACAGGGGATGAACACTGAAGCTTTCTTT
cdr3_aa: CASSLAQGMNTEAFF

j_call: TRBJ2-5
v_call: TRBV27
clone_size: .
d_call: .
cdr3_nt: TGTGCCAGCAGTTTATATCCGGGGTCGGAGACCCAGTACTTC
cdr3_aa: CASSLYPGSETQYF

j_call: TRBJ2-7
v_call: TRBV18
clone_size: once
d_call: .
cdr3_nt: TGTGCCAGCTCACCAGGGGTTAGGGAGCAGTACTTC
cdr3_aa: CASSPGVREQYF

j_call: TRBJ1-2
v_call: TRBV5-1
clone_size: .
d_call: .
cdr3_nt: TGCGCCAGCAGCTTGGGTCACAGTGGGGCGGCTGGCTACACCTTC
cdr3_aa: CASSLGHSGAAGYTF

j_call: TRBJ2-7
v_call: TRBV28
clone_size: .
d_call: .
cdr3_nt: TGTGCCAGCACCCCGGTCATCTACGAGCAGTACTTC
cdr3_aa: CASTPVIYEQYF

j_call: TRBJ2-3
v_call: TRBV6-4
clone_size: .
d_call: TRBD1
cdr3_nt: TGTGCCAGCAGACCGGGACAGGGAGACACAGATACGCAGTATTTT
cdr3_aa: CASRPGQGDTDTQYF

j_call: TRBJ2-3
v_call: TRBV6-4
clone_size: once
d_call: .
cdr3_nt: TGTGCCAGCAGTGACTCAGGGGGGGGAAGCACAGATACGCAGTATTTT
cdr3_aa: CASSDSGGGSTDTQYF

j_call: TRBJ2-1
v_call: TRBV6-4
clone_size: few
d_call: .
cdr3_nt: TGTGCCAGCAGTGACTCGAACCACAATGAGCAGTTCTTC
cdr3_aa: CASSDSNHNEQFF

j_call: TRBJ2-5
v_call: TRBV28
clone_size: few
d_call: TRBD1
cdr3_nt: TGTGCCAGCAGTCTCAACCCCGGGACAGGGGGGTACCAAGAGACCCAGTACTTC
cdr3_aa: CASSLNPGTGGYQETQYF

j_call: TRBJ2-3
v_call: TRBV6-4
clone_size: .
d_call: TRBD2
cdr3_nt: TGTGCCAGCAGTGAGACTAGCGGCACAGATACGCAGTATTTT
cdr3_aa: CASSETSGTDTQYF

j_call: TRBJ2-7
v_call: TRBV30
clone_size: .
d_call: TRBD1
cdr3_nt: TGTGCCTGGAGTGTCGGGACAGCCCCCTCCTACGAGCAGTACTTC
cdr3_aa: CAWSVGTAPSYEQYF

j_call: TRBJ1-3
v_call: TRBV7-9
clone_size: .
d_call: .
cdr3_nt: TGTGCCAGCAGCTTTTCGGGCTTCGCTGGAAACACCATATATTTT
cdr3_aa: CASSFSGFAGNTIYF

j_call: TRBJ1-2
v_call: TRBV7-2
clone_size: .
d_call: .
cdr3_nt: TGTGCCAGCAGCATACTATTTTATGGCTACACCTTC
cdr3_aa: CASSILFYGYTF

j_call: TRBJ2-7
v_call: TRBV5-1
clone_size: once
d_call: .
cdr3_nt: TGCGCCAGCAGCTTGGGTTTCAACTACGAGCAGTACTTC
cdr3_aa: CASSLGFNYEQYF

j_call: TRBJ2-2
v_call: TRBV7-7
clone_size: .
d_call: TRBD1
cdr3_nt: TGTGCCAGCAGCTTAGGACAGGGGCACACCGGGGAGCTGTTTTTT
cdr3_aa: CASSLGQGHTGELFF

j_call: TRBJ2-7
v_call: TRBV5-1
clone_size: .
d_call: .
cdr3_nt: TGCGCCAGCAGCTTGGTAACTAGTTCCAACGAGCAGTACTTC
cdr3_aa: CASSLVTSSNEQYF

j_call: TRBJ2-7
v_call: TRBV6-1
clone_size: once
d_call: TRBD1
cdr3_nt: TGTGCCAGCAGCCGGGACAGAACCTACGAGCAGTACTTC
cdr3_aa: CASSRDRTYEQYF

j_call: TRBJ1-1
v_call: TRBV19
clone_size: .
d_call: TRBD1
cdr3_nt: TGTGCCAGTAGTAGTTGGACAGGGTCGGTCACTGAAGCTTTCTTT
cdr3_aa: CASSSWTGSVTEAFF

j_call: TRBJ1-5
v_call: TRBV23-1
clone_size: .
d_call: TRBD1
cdr3_nt: TGCGCCAGCAGTCGGATCGGGACAGAGAGGGGCAATCAGCCCCAGCATTTT
cdr3_aa: CASSRIGTERGNQPQHF